The T cell receptor (beta chain) under discussion was sequenced for a study of shared clonotypes between healthy human individuals. On the study more broadly: Three plates each covered CD4 naive and memory; CD8 naive two, CD8 memory one. Findings of the study overall: Generation of non-shared clonotypes was less probable than generation of clonotypes shared by all four donors.

The CDR3 covers 15 residues. The germline V gene encodes CDR1 MNHEY and CDR2 SMNVEV (reference sequence). Losses at the gene ends were 3 bases for V and 6 bases for J; bases not matched to a gene: 5. The table lists this clone with many counts. Its specificity is unknown. The test was conducted at deep level. Here immunoSEQ multiplex PCR was the method, and the copy in TCRdb shows in-frame clones only, minus some. Among 550,000 to 800,000 clones listed, around 72% were seen once. Caucasian adults living in Nashville, Tennessee, provided all samples. This clonotype was obtained from a woman aged 25 to 39 in good health. The gene calls are TRBV27 and TRBJ2-1, with 10 bases aligning to TRBD2. The sequenced sample was memory CD4+ T cells sorted from blood. The subset here: CD45RA-negative fraction. CDR3 region: CASSFRTSGFNEQFF. CDR3 DNA: TGTGCCAGCAGTTTCAGGACTAGCGGATTCAATGAGCAGTTCTTC.